This T cell receptor beta chain was profiled in a study of CD8 T cells in Susac syndrome. Random hexamers were used to reverse transcribe 0.5 to 1 ug of RNA. The TCR beta CDR3 was amplified by immunoSEQ multiplex PCR across 54 Vbeta, 13 Jbeta. Using its own MiXCR run on the immunoSEQ multiplex PCR reads, TCRdb lists one record per CDR3 protein. In the table there are 300,000 or so distinct CDR3 sequences, about 92% of which are singletons. CD8+ and CD4+ T cells from blood underwent TCR beta sequencing, which was carried out in a high-throughput format. Trimming removed 10 bases from V and 6 bases from J, with 12 bases in between. The germline CDR1 and CDR2 sequences are SEHNR and FQNEAQ (reference sequence). This CDR3 is built from 11 residues.

The receptor's source is a human donor with multiple sclerosis. The chain combines TRBV7-9 with TRBJ1-1, with D unresolved. The specimen sequenced was CD4+ T cells from PBMCs. Here the CDR3 reads CATRRSAEAFF. The CDR3 nucleotides are TGTGCCACCCGGAGGAGTGCTGAAGCTTTCTTT.